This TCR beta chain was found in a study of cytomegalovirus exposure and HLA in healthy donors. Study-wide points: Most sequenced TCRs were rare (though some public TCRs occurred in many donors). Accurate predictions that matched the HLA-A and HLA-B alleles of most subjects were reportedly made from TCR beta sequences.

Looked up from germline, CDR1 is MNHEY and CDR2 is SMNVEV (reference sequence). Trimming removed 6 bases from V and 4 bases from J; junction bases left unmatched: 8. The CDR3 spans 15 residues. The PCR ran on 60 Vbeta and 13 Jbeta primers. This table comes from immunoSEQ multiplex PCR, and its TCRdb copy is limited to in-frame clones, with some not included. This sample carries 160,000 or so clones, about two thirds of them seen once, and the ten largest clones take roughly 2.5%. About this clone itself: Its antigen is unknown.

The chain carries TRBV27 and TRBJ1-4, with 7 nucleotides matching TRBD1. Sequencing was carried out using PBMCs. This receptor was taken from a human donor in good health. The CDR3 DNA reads TGTGCCAGCAGCCCCCTGGCAGGGGGTAATGAAAAACTGTTTTTT. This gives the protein CASSPLAGGNEKLFF.